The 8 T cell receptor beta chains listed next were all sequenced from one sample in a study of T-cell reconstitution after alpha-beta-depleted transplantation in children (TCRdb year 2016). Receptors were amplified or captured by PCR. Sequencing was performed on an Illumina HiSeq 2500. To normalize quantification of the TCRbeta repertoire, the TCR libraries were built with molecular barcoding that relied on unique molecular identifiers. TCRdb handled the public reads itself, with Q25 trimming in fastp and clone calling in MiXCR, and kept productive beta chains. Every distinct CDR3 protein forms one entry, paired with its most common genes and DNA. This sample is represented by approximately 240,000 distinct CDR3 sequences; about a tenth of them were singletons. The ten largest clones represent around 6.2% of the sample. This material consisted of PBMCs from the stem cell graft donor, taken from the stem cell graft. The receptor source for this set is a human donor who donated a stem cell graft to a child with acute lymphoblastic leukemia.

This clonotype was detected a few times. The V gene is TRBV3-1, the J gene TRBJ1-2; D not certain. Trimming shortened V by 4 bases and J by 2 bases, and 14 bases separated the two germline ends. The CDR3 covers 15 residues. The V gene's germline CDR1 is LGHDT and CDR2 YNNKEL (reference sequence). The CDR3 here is CASSPRPSQNYGYTF. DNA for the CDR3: TGTGCCAGCAGCCCCCGACCTAGTCAAAACTATGGCTACACCTTC.

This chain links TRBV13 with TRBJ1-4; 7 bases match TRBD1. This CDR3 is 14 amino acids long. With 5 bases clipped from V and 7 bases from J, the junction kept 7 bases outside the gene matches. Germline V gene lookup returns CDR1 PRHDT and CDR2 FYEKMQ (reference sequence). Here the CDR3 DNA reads TGTGCCAGCAGCCACAGGGGCTTTGGTGAAAAACTGTTTTTT. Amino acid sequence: CASSHRGFGEKLFF.

Here the CDR3 reads CASSHPRGGGESSYNEQFF. CDR3 nucleotides: TGTGCCAGCAGTCACCCAAGGGGAGGCGGGGAAAGCTCCTACAATGAGCAGTTCTTC. The J gene is TRBJ2-1, the V gene TRBV27; possible D gene TRBD2, 6 bases. Per germline, CDR1 MNHEY and CDR2 SMNVEV (reference sequence). Trimming shortened V by 5 bases and J by 0 bases, and 23 bases separated the two germline ends. The CDR3 loop spans 19 amino acids.

The CDR3 region has the DNA TGTGCCAGCAGCTTGAGTGGGACAGGGGGGTACAATGAGCAGTTCTTC. This translates into CASSLSGTGGYNEQFF. V gene TRBV5-6 combines with J gene TRBJ2-1; TRBD1 agrees at 11 bases. After removal of 1 base from V and 4 bases from J, the junction contained 4 bases not matched to a gene. The CDR3 covers 16 residues. Looked up from germline, CDR1 is SGHDT and CDR2 is YYEEEE.

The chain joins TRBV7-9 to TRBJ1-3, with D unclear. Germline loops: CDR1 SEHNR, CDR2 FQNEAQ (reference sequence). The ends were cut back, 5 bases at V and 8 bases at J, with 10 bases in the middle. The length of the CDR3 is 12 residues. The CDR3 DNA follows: TGTGCCAGCAGCCCAGTCGGAGACACCATATATTTT. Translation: CASSPVGDTIYF.

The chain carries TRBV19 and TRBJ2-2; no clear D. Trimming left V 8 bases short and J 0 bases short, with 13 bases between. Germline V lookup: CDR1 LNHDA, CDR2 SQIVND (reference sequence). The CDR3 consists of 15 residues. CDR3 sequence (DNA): TGTGCCAGTTATTCCGGCACGTCGAACACCGGGGAGCTGTTTTTT. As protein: CASYSGTSNTGELFF.

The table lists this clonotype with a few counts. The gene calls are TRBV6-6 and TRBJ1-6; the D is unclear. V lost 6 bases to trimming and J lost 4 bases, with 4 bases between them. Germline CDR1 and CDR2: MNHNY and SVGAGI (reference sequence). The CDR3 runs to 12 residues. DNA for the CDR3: TGTGCCAGCAGGCCTTATAATTCACCCCTCCACTTT. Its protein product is CASRPYNSPLHF.

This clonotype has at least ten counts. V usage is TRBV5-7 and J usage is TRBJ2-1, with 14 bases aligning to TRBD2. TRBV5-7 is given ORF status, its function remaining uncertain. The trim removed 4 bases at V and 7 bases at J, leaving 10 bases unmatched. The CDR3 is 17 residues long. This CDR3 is CASSPQRLAGGQNEQFF. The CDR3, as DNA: TGTGCCAGCAGCCCTCAACGACTAGCGGGGGGGCAGAATGAGCAGTTCTTC.